This T cell receptor beta chain was retrieved from a study of T-cell reconstitution after alpha-beta-depleted transplantation in children. Study-wide points: At one year after transplant, newly produced T cells mostly accounted for T-cell counts and diversity.

This clonotype was detected once. Its cognate antigen is unknown. The library targeted TCRbeta and was prepared with unique molecular identifiers. TCRdb recomputed calls from the PCR reads with MiXCR, one row per CDR3 protein. This sample yields 440,000 or so distinct CDR3 sequences, of which roughly 43% are seen a single time; around a quarter belongs to the top ten. The sample was PBMCs, taken before TCRalphabeta/CD19-depleted stem cell transplant. This receptor was identified in a girl aged 2 to 10 with aplastic anemia, due to receive a stem cell transplant.

The CDR3 is CSAKGNSNTGELFF. CDR3 nucleotide sequence: TGCAGTGCTAAAGGGAACTCGAACACCGGGGAGCTGTTTTTT. The V and J genes are TRBV20-1 and TRBJ2-2; D uncertain. V dropped 4 bases and J dropped 0 bases, with 9 bases sitting between them. This CDR3 is 14 amino acids long. In germline, CDR1 is DFQATT, CDR2 SNEGSKA (reference sequence).